This TCR beta chain was captured by sequencing in a study of CD8 T cells in Susac syndrome. Trimming stripped 3 bases from V and 1 base from J, with 8 bases between. The CDR3 extends over 13 amino acids. Germline-derived CDR1 and CDR2 are SGDLS and YYNGEE. It was with random hexamers that roughly 0.45 to 1 ug RNA was reverse transcribed. Amplification of TCR beta CDR3 by immunoSEQ multiplex PCR spanned 54 Vbeta and 13 Jbeta. TCRdb reprocessed the immunoSEQ multiplex PCR reads with MiXCR, giving one entry per CDR3 protein. The sample records about 100,000 distinct CDR3 sequences, 95% being singletons. Source material: CD8+ T cells from PBMCs. The chain is built from TRBV9 and TRBJ2-7; D might be TRBD1 (6 bases). This TCR came from a human donor with Susac syndrome. Here the CDR3 reads CASSGDRSYEQYF. CDR3 DNA: TGTGCCAGCAGCGGCGACAGGTCCTACGAGCAGTACTTC.